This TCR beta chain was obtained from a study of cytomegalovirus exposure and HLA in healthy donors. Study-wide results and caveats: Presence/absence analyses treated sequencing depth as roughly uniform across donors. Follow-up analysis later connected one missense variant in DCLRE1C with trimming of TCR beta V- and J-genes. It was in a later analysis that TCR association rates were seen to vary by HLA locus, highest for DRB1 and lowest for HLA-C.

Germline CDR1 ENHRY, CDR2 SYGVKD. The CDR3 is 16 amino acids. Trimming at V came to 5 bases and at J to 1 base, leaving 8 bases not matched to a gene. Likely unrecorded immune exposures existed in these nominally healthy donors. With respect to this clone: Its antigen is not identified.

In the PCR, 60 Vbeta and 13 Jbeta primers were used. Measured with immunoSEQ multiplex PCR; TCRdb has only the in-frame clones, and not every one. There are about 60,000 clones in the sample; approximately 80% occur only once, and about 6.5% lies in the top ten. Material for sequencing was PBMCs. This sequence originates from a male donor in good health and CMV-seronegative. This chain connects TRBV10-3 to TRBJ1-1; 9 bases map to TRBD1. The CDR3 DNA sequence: TGTGCCATCAGTTTCGGACAGGGGTTCACGAACACTGAAGCTTTCTTT. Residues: CAISFGQGFTNTEAFF.